This passage covers 25 T cell receptor beta chains from one sample sequenced in a study of technical replicates of blood from a few donors. TCRdb keeps only in-frame clones here, not all; method: immunoSEQ multiplex PCR. Here the sample spans about 84,000 clones, 98% being singletons. The sequenced material came from T cells isolated from PBMCs. Source of these receptors: a human donor in good health.

This clone was seen just once. The genes are TRBV19 and TRBJ1-1; D is possibly TRBD1 (6 bases). Germline V gene lookup returns CDR1 LNHDA and CDR2 SQIVND (reference sequence). The CDR3 is 13 residues long. Trimming removed 2 bases from V and 9 bases from J, with 13 bases in between. The CDR3 loop reads CASSILPTGKAFF. For the CDR3, the DNA is TGTGCCAGTAGTATACTTCCGACAGGAAAAGCTTTCTTT.

The chain has TRBV6-1 and TRBJ2-1, with 9 bases that match TRBD2. The CDR3 is 16 residues long. The V and J ends lost 3 bases and 6 bases, in that order; junction bases with no gene match: 9. Germline V CDR1 and CDR2: MNHNS, SASEGT. The CDR3 loop reads CASSDTGTSNSNEQFF. The DNA of the CDR3 is TGTGCCAGCAGTGACACCGGGACTAGCAACTCCAATGAGCAGTTCTTC.

The rearrangement joins TRBV2 to TRBJ1-2, with D possibly being TRBD1 (6 bases). From germline, CDR1 is SNHLY and CDR2 FYNNEI. The ends were cut back, 5 bases at V and 3 bases at J, with 10 bases in the middle. The CDR3 length is 13 residues. The CDR3 loop reads CASSSGADYGYTF. CDR3 coding DNA: TGTGCCAGCAGTTCAGGGGCGGACTATGGCTACACCTTC. The full variable domain, in which reference TRBV2 and TRBJ1-2 provide the parts outside the CDR3, is EPEVTQTPSHQVTQMGQEVILRCVPISNHLYFYWYRQILGQKVEFLVSFYNNEISEKSEIFDDQFSVERPDGSNFTLKIRSTKLEDSAMYFCASSSGADYGYTFGSGTRLTVV.

The chain links TRBV11-3 to TRBJ2-5; 11 bases map to TRBD2. The length of the CDR3 is 16 residues. The V gene end was trimmed by 3 bases and the J gene end by 1 base; junction bases not matched to a gene: 4. Per the germline V gene, CDR1 is SGHNT and CDR2 is YENEEA. CDR3 nucleotides: TGTGCCAGCAGCTTTGTTACTAGCGGGGGCCAAGAGACCCAGTACTTC. Protein: CASSFVTSGGQETQYF. Full variable domain (rest looked up from reference TRBV11-3 and TRBJ2-5): EAGVVQSPRYKIIEKKQPVAFWCNPISGHNTLYWYLQNLGQGPELLIRYENEEAVDDSQLPKDRFSAERLKGVDSTLKIQPAELGDSAVYLCASSFVTSGGQETQYFGPGTRLLVL.

The CDR3 here is CASSQDRVDYGYTF. The CDR3 DNA sequence: TGCGCCAGCAGCCAAGACAGGGTTGACTATGGCTACACCTTC. V and J are TRBV5-1 and TRBJ1-2; 7 positions match TRBD1. Germline-derived CDR1 and CDR2 are SGHRS and YFSETQ. V trimming: 4 bases; J trimming: 3 bases; junction bases outside the gene matches: 6. The CDR3 has 14 amino acids.

The chain couples TRBV15 to TRBJ1-1, with TRBD1 identical over 7 bases. V lost 5 bases, J lost 6 bases, and 12 bases stayed unmatched. Germline lookup yields CDR1 LNHNV and CDR2 YYDKDF (reference sequence). The CDR3 runs 15 residues. For the CDR3, the DNA is TGTGCCACCAGCTACCGAATTGGCCAGGGGGCTGAAGCTTTCTTT. This translates into CATSYRIGQGAEAFF.

The CDR3 spells CASSQVPGDTEAFF. CDR3 bases: TGCGCCAGCAGCCAAGTTCCCGGGGACACTGAAGCTTTCTTT. The chain uses TRBV4-1 and TRBJ1-1; D gene ambiguous. The CDR3 sequence is 14 residues long. Germline assignment: CDR1 MGHRA and CDR2 YSYEKL. V was cut by 1 base and J by 3 bases, with 9 bases left in between.

The J gene is TRBJ2-6, the V gene TRBV28; D gene ambiguous. V shed 8 bases and J shed 0 bases, with 5 bases lying between them. Germline lookup yields CDR1 MDHEN and CDR2 SYDVKM. This CDR3 spans 13 amino acids. Here the CDR3 reads CASLVSGANVLTF. DNA of the CDR3: TGTGCCAGCCTCGTCTCTGGGGCCAACGTCCTGACTTTC.

A remark on this clone: An end of the junction does not agree with germline; a read error may underlie this. CDR3 sequence: CASSFSDNEQFF. For the CDR3, the DNA is TGTGCCAGCAGTTTCTCCGACAATGAGCAGTTCTTC. The J gene is TRBJ2-1, the V gene TRBV27, with D hard to call. The germline V gene encodes CDR1 MNHEY and CDR2 SMNVEV (reference sequence). The CDR3 is made up of 12 amino acids.

The V gene is TRBV5-1, the J gene TRBJ2-1; maybe TRBD2 (5 bases). CDR1 SGHRS and CDR2 YFSETQ come from the germline V gene. CDR3 length: 18 residues. The V gene lost 0 bases and the J gene lost 2 bases, with 18 bases spanning the gap. Written as DNA, the CDR3 is TGCGCCAGCAGCTTGGGGACCGCACGGACTCCCGCCTACAATGAGCAGTTCTTC. Translation: CASSLGTARTPAYNEQFF.

V is TRBV15 and J is TRBJ1-2, with D possibly TRBD1 on 6 matching bases. The length of the CDR3 is 14 residues. V lost 3 bases to trimming and J lost 2 bases, with 10 bases between them. Germline V CDR1 and CDR2: LNHNV, YYDKDF (reference sequence). The CDR3 sequence: CATSRETGNYGYTF. In DNA form, the CDR3 reads TGTGCCACCAGCAGGGAGACAGGAAACTATGGCTACACCTTC.

The chain recombines TRBV19 with TRBJ1-5; D is unresolved. The CDR3 loop spans 13 amino acids. Germline loops: CDR1 LNHDA, CDR2 SQIVND (reference sequence). V gave up 6 bases and J gave up 6 bases, with 12 bases separating them. In DNA form, the CDR3 reads TGTGCCAGTAGCTACAGTTTCATTCAGCCCCAGCATTTT. It is translated as CASSYSFIQPQHF.

This rearrangement joins TRBV7-3 to TRBJ2-7; TRBD1 matches 9 bases. This CDR3 comprises 14 residues. Germline V gene sequence: CDR1 SGHTA, CDR2 FQGTGA. Trimming removed 5 bases from V and 6 bases from J; junction bases left unmatched: 8. In nucleotides, the CDR3 is TGTGCCAGCAGCAAGGGACAGGGCGCCAGCGAGCAGTACTTC. Translation gives CASSKGQGASEQYF. The full variable domain, in which reference TRBV7-3 and TRBJ2-7 provide the parts outside the CDR3, is GAGVSQTPSNKVTEKGKYVELRCDPISGHTALYWYRQSLGQGPEFLIYFQGTGAADDSGLPNDRFFAVRPEGSVSTLKIQRTERGDSAVYLCASSKGQGASEQYFGPGTRLTVT.

The chain carries TRBV28 and TRBJ2-3; perhaps TRBD2 as D (6 bases). The germline V gene encodes CDR1 MDHEN and CDR2 SYDVKM. Trimming took 7 bases from V and 2 from J, leaving 19 bases between them. The CDR3 is 16 residues long. The CDR3 loop is CASNSGRIRNTDTQYF. CDR3 in DNA: TGTGCCAGCAACTCGGGGAGGATCCGGAACACAGATACGCAGTATTTT.

The chain couples TRBV6-5 to TRBJ1-1; the match to TRBD1 covers 7 bases. Germline V gene data show CDR1 as MNHEY and CDR2 as SVGAGI. CDR3 length: 11 residues. J lost 8 bases, V lost 5 bases, and 2 bases had no gene match. The CDR3 loop is CASSRGQEAFF. CDR3 in DNA: TGTGCCAGCAGTAGGGGACAGGAAGCTTTCTTT.

The chain is built from TRBV10-2 and TRBJ2-1; 9 bases map to TRBD2. The length of the CDR3 is 14 residues. The germline gives CDR1 WSHSY, CDR2 SAAADI. Trimming at V came to 6 bases and at J to 2 bases, leaving 2 bases not matched to a gene. The CDR3 loop is CASRAGGTYNEQFF. CDR3 bases: TGCGCCAGCAGGGCGGGAGGGACCTACAATGAGCAGTTCTTC.

The chain combines TRBV6-1 with TRBJ2-7; D not certain. Between the trimmed V and J ends, which lost 8 bases and 0 bases, there was a span of 8 bases. There are 12 residues in the CDR3. Germline assignment: CDR1 MNHNS and CDR2 SASEGT. The chain's CDR3 is CASGWSSYEQYF. The DNA of the CDR3 is TGTGCCAGCGGGTGGAGCTCCTACGAGCAGTACTTC.

This chain connects TRBV7-9 to TRBJ1-2; no definite D call. This CDR3 contains 12 residues. From germline, CDR1 is SEHNR and CDR2 FQNEAQ (reference sequence). Trimming removed 1 base at V and 5 bases at J, with 5 bases between. CDR3 in DNA: TGTGCCAGCAGCTTAGGCGGGTATGGCTACACCTTC. Its protein is CASSLGGYGYTF.

V gene TRBV11-2 combines with J gene TRBJ1-1, with D unclear. Trimming left V 3 bases short and J 6 bases short, with 14 bases between. The CDR3 is made up of 14 amino acids. Germline values: CDR1 SGHAT, CDR2 FQNNGV. The CDR3 sequence: CASSFQSGVSEAFF. CDR3 coding DNA: TGTGCCAGCAGCTTTCAAAGCGGGGTTTCTGAAGCTTTCTTT.

This clone was seen just once. This sequence joins TRBV6-5 and TRBJ1-1; 7 bases align to TRBD1. CDR1 MNHEY and CDR2 SVGAGI come from the germline V gene. The CDR3 length is 16 residues. V lost 0 bases to trimming and J lost 8 bases; unmatched junction nucleotides: 12. The CDR3 DNA reads TGTGCCAGCAGTTACTCCTCGAGGCAGGGGGGAGAGGAAGCTTTCTTT. It translates to CASSYSSRQGGEEAFF.

V and J are TRBV29-1 and TRBJ2-5, with D possibly TRBD1 on 6 matching bases. Germline-derived CDR1 and CDR2 are SQVTM and ANQGSEA. V lost 3 bases and J lost 7, with 15 bases in between. CDR3 length: 13 residues. CDR3 region: CSVDRGGGGTQYF. The CDR3 DNA sequence: TGCAGCGTTGACAGGGGTGGTGGGGGGACCCAGTACTTC.

This clone is a singleton in its sample. The V and J genes are TRBV4-1 and TRBJ2-7; a possible D gene is TRBD1 (5 bases). V shed 1 base and J shed 5 bases, with 12 bases lying between them. CDR3 size: 14 residues. CDR1 and CDR2 from the germline V gene are MGHRA and YSYEKL. CDR3 DNA sequence: TGCGCCAGCAGCCAAGTTCCAGGGAACGACGAGCAGTACTTC. This encodes CASSQVPGNDEQYF.

V is TRBV7-9 and J is TRBJ2-7; the D gene is possibly TRBD1 (5 bases). CDR1 SEHNR and CDR2 FQNEAQ come from the germline V gene (reference sequence). The germline V and J ends were trimmed by 5 bases and 0 bases, with 8 bases remaining between them. The CDR3 sequence is 13 residues long. CDR3 protein: CASSPDNSYEQYF. CDR3 bases: TGTGCCAGCAGCCCGGACAACTCCTACGAGCAGTACTTC.

This clone appeared a few times. The chain couples TRBV25-1 to TRBJ1-2; 10 bases are shared with TRBD1. Germline CDR1 is MGHDK and CDR2 is SYGVNS. The CDR3 sequence is 13 residues long. The V gene end was trimmed by 8 bases and the J gene end by 4 bases; junction bases not matched to a gene: 4. DNA for the CDR3: TGTGCCAGCGGGACAGGGGATGGCTATGGCTACACCTTC. Translating it yields CASGTGDGYGYTF.

The chain's CDR3 is CASSFRGTSGYEQYF. As DNA, the CDR3 is TGTGCCAGCAGCTTCCGCGGGACTAGCGGCTACGAGCAGTACTTC. J is TRBJ2-7 and V is TRBV5-4, with 11 bases matching TRBD2. Trimming took 2 bases from V and 3 from J; bases not matched to a gene: 4. The CDR3 totals 15 residues. From germline, CDR1 is SGHNT and CDR2 YYREEE (reference sequence). Filled out from reference TRBV5-4 and TRBJ2-7, the complete variable domain reads ETGVTQSPTHLIKTRGQQVTLRCSSQSGHNTVSWYQQALGQGPQFIFQYYREEENGRGNFPPRFSGLQFPNYSSELNVNALELDDSALYLCASSFRGTSGYEQYFGPGTRLTVT.